This TCR beta chain was documented in a study of T cell responses to AZD1222 COVID-19 vaccine. Study observations and caveats: Only six AZD1222 recipients tested seropositive at baseline. Donors in the cohort were predominantly white British and more often female, and clonal diversity was possibly underestimated. Elevations in Spike-specific TCR breadth and depth followed administration of two AZD1222 doses.

The J segment lost 1 base and the V segment lost 2 bases, leaving 11 bases of the junction unmatched. Per germline, CDR1 MGHRA and CDR2 YSYEKL. The CDR3 sequence is 19 residues long. Note on this clone: No antigen is known for it.

Profiled with immunoSEQ multiplex PCR; TCRdb holds only in-frame clones, not every one. The table lists about 120,000 clones, approximately 90% of them singletons. This chain links TRBV4-1 with TRBJ2-1, with 10 bases aligning to TRBD2. The receptor's source is an adult who received the AZD1222 COVID-19 vaccine. The sample here was peripheral blood, taken 28 days after the second AZD1222 dose. The DNA for the CDR3 is TGCGCCAGCAGCCAACTGCTAGCGGGAGATTCGGTATCCTACAATGAGCAGTTCTTC. Its translation is CASSQLLAGDSVSYNEQFF.